The 19 T cell receptor beta chains below all came from one sample that was sequenced in a study of blood T cell repertoires in COVID-19. This table comes from immunoSEQ multiplex PCR, and its TCRdb copy is limited to in-frame clones, with some not included. The sample lists approximately 200,000 clones, about 87% occurring once. The sample comprised PBMCs or T cells enriched from blood (not recorded which). These TCRs come from a man aged 25 to 40 who had recovered from COVID-19.

This chain links TRBV18 with TRBJ2-3; no reliable D call. Germline V CDR1 and CDR2: KGHSH, LQKENI. V lost 2 bases and J 4 bases, leaving 13 bases between the germline ends. The CDR3 extends over 15 amino acids. Here the CDR3 DNA reads TGTGCCAGCTCACCAGATTTCGACTCAGCAGATACGCAGTATTTT. It codes for CASSPDFDSADTQYF.

The genes are TRBV30 and TRBJ2-7; 13 nucleotides align to TRBD2. V trimming: 2 bases; J trimming: 6 bases; junction bases outside the gene matches: 7. CDR1 is GTSNPN and CDR2 is SVGIG in the germline V gene (reference sequence). The CDR3 totals 15 residues. In DNA, the CDR3 is TGTGCCTGGAGTCAGAGACTAGCGGGGGGATCCGAGCAGTACTTC. As protein: CAWSQRLAGGSEQYF.

The CDR3 loop reads CASSSRLAGTSNEQFF. The DNA of the CDR3 is TGTGCCAGTAGTTCCCGACTAGCGGGCACCTCCAATGAGCAGTTCTTC. V is TRBV19 and J is TRBJ2-1, with 10 bases that match TRBD2. Per the germline V gene, CDR1 is LNHDA and CDR2 is SQIVND (reference sequence). The length of the CDR3 is 16 residues. The V and J ends lost 5 bases and 6 bases, in that order; junction bases with no gene match: 10. The full variable domain, completed using reference TRBV19 and TRBJ2-1, is DGGITQSPKYLFRKEGQNVTLSCEQNLNHDAMYWYRQDPGQGLRLIYYSQIVNDFQKGDIAEGYSVSREKKESFPLTVTSAQKNPTAFYLCASSSRLAGTSNEQFFGPGTRLTVL.

The chain links TRBV30 to TRBJ2-5, with 9 bases fitting TRBD1. The V segment lost 4 bases and the J segment 2 bases; nucleotides outside the gene matches: 5. The CDR3 spans 14 residues. The germline V gene encodes CDR1 GTSNPN and CDR2 SVGIG (reference sequence). DNA of the CDR3: TGTGCCTGGAAGGGACAGGGATGGCAAGAGACCCAGTACTTC. It is translated as CAWKGQGWQETQYF.

V gene TRBV2 combines with J gene TRBJ2-7, with 7 bases matching TRBD2. From germline, CDR1 is SNHLY and CDR2 FYNNEI. The CDR3 contains 15 residues. The V segment lost 7 bases and the J segment 5 bases; nucleotides outside the gene matches: 14. The CDR3 DNA sequence: TGTGCCAGCAAACTGGGGGGGTTCTGGGCAGACGAGCAGTACTTC. It codes for CASKLGGFWADEQYF.

This clone was seen only once. This chain links TRBV6-2 or TRBV6-3 with TRBJ2-7, with TRBD1 matching 11 bases. This CDR3 spans 15 amino acids. Germline trimming cut 4 bases from V and 2 bases from J; bases unmatched to any gene: 4. Germline loops: CDR1 MNHEY, CDR2 SVGEGT. This CDR3 reads CASSFGQGATYEQYF. For the CDR3, the DNA is TGTGCCAGCAGTTTCGGACAGGGGGCGACCTACGAGCAGTACTTC.

This chain links TRBV6-5 with TRBJ1-1, with D uncertain. Trimming took off 0 bases at V and 8 bases at J, with 16 bases between the two ends. Germline CDR1 MNHEY, CDR2 SVGAGI. The CDR3 is 15 amino acids. Here the CDR3 reads CASSYSYTTRLEAFF. The CDR3 DNA sequence: TGTGCCAGCAGTTACTCGTACACGACACGGCTAGAAGCTTTCTTT.

This rearrangement joins TRBV3-1 (or the pseudogene TRBV3-2) to TRBJ2-2, with D perhaps TRBD2 (5 bases). This CDR3 has 16 amino acids. Germline CDR1 is LGHDT and CDR2 is YNNKEL (reference sequence). V lost 1 base and J lost 6, with 15 bases in between. The CDR3 bases are TGTGCCAGCAGCCAAGTTTTGCCCACTAGGGCCGGGGAGCTGTTTTTT. Protein: CASSQVLPTRAGELFF.

Written as DNA, the CDR3 is TGTGCCACCAGCAGAGATCGACGGGACAGGTTTAATCAGCCCCAGCATTTT. It yields the protein CATSRDRRDRFNQPQHF. The chain combines TRBV15 with TRBJ1-5; 8 bases align to TRBD1. The CDR3 extends over 17 amino acids. V gave up 0 bases and J gave up 4 bases; unmatched junction bases: 8. Per germline, CDR1 LNHNV and CDR2 YYDKDF (reference sequence).

J is TRBJ1-6 and V is TRBV6-5, with 9 positions matching TRBD1. CDR1 and CDR2 from the germline V gene are MNHEY and SVGAGI. With 6 bases clipped from V and 8 bases from J, the junction kept 8 bases outside the gene matches. The CDR3 runs 15 residues. CDR3 nucleotides: TGTGCCAGCAGCGGACAGGGGAGCTTTTATTCACCCCTCCACTTT. It codes for CASSGQGSFYSPLHF.

The table lists this clone with a count of one. The chain combines TRBV10-3 with TRBJ1-5; 7 bases map to TRBD1. Germline lookup yields CDR1 ENHRY and CDR2 SYGVKD. This CDR3 has 19 amino acids. V trimming: 0 bases; J trimming: 0 bases; junction bases outside the gene matches: 11. This CDR3 is CAISESKPQGDDSNQPQHF. The CDR3 nucleotides read TGTGCCATCAGTGAGTCGAAACCCCAGGGGGACGATAGCAATCAGCCCCAGCATTTT.

The V and J genes are TRBV7-9 and TRBJ1-1, with 7 bases identical to TRBD1. The V and J ends lost 1 base and 1 base, in that order; junction bases with no gene match: 0. This CDR3 is 14 amino acids long. The germline V gene encodes CDR1 SEHNR and CDR2 FQNEAQ (reference sequence). The CDR3 spells CASSLEGANTEAFF. DNA of the CDR3: TGTGCCAGCAGCTTAGAGGGGGCGAACACTGAAGCTTTCTTT. The full variable domain, rest sourced from reference TRBV7-9 and TRBJ1-1, is DTGVSQNPRHKITKRGQNVTFRCDPISEHNRLYWYRQTLGQGPEFLTYFQNEAQLEKSRLLSDRFSAERPKGSFSTLEIQRTEQGDSAMYLCASSLEGANTEAFFGQGTRLTVV.

The V and J genes are TRBV7-8 and TRBJ1-3; 9 bases are a match to TRBD1. Germline values: CDR1 SGHVS, CDR2 FQNEAQ. The CDR3 extends over 15 amino acids. Trimming took 2 bases from V and 3 from J; bases not matched to a gene: 2. The CDR3 DNA follows: TGTGCCAGCAGCTTAAGGACAGGGGATGGAAACACCATATATTTT. Translating gives CASSLRTGDGNTIYF.

The chain joins TRBV2 to TRBJ2-5; no definite D call. This CDR3 is built from 13 residues. The V end lost 6 bases, the J end lost 8 bases, and 16 bases lay between the germline ends. Germline CDR1 is SNHLY and CDR2 is FYNNEI. The CDR3 is CASRADGKVTQYF. The CDR3 coding sequence is TGTGCCAGCAGGGCGGATGGAAAAGTCACCCAGTACTTC.

The chain is built from TRBV7-8 and TRBJ2-1, with 9 bases fitting TRBD1. Trimming removed 3 bases from V and 5 bases from J; junction bases left unmatched: 8. Germline CDR1 reads SGHVS; CDR2 reads FQNEAQ. This CDR3 is built from 16 residues. The CDR3 loop reads CASSFGGTGLNNEQFF. In nucleotides, the CDR3 is TGTGCCAGCAGCTTCGGTGGGACAGGGCTTAACAATGAGCAGTTCTTC.

This clone came up a few times. This chain connects TRBV21-1 to TRBJ1-2. TRBV21-1 is an annotated pseudogene. The CDR3 covers 15 residues. CDR3: CASSTPLRRNYGYTF. In nucleotides, the CDR3 is TGTGCCAGCAGCACCCCCTTGAGGAGGAACTATGGCTACACCTTC.

The rearrangement joins TRBV10-2 to TRBJ2-7; possible D gene TRBD1, 5 bases. V lost 5 bases to trimming and J lost 0 bases, with 14 bases between them. The CDR3 consists of 15 residues. Per germline, CDR1 WSHSY and CDR2 SAAADI. The CDR3 loop reads CASSRGSQISYEQYF. The CDR3 nucleotides are TGCGCCAGCAGTAGGGGTAGCCAGATCTCCTACGAGCAGTACTTC.

J is TRBJ2-1 and V is TRBV6-5; 7 nucleotides align to TRBD1. Germline CDR1 and CDR2: MNHEY and SVGAGI. V lost 6 bases and J lost 3; bases outside the gene matches: 8. The CDR3 loop spans 15 amino acids. DNA of the CDR3: TGTGCCAGCAGCCAAAGGGGGACAGTCTACAATGAGCAGTTCTTC. Amino acids: CASSQRGTVYNEQFF.

This chain connects TRBV12-5 to TRBJ1-1; D is undetermined. This CDR3 is 13 amino acids long. Trimming left V 0 bases short and J 8 bases short, with 10 bases between. CDR1 and CDR2 (germline): LGHNT, FRNRAP. CDR3 sequence reads: CASGLVGFGEAFF. CDR3 coding DNA: TGTGCTAGTGGTTTGGTAGGATTCGGGGAAGCTTTCTTT.